The 23 T cell receptor beta chains below were found in one sample sequenced in a study of blood T cell repertoires in COVID-19. The data were produced by immunoSEQ multiplex PCR, yet TCRdb's version contains in-frame clones alone and is incomplete. The table has under 250,000 clones, roughly 86% seen once; the top ten hold around 6%. Source material: peripheral blood. These receptors all stem from an elderly woman with COVID-19, enrolled during active disease.

CDR3 amino acids: CASTLRGGGYTF. DNA of the CDR3: TGTGCCAGCACCCTTCGGGGGGGTGGCTACACCTTC. V gene TRBV28 combines with J gene TRBJ1-2; a possible D gene is TRBD1 (5 bases). Germline loops: CDR1 MDHEN, CDR2 SYDVKM. CDR3 size: 12 residues. V dropped 7 bases and J dropped 7 bases, with 13 bases sitting between them.

A word on this clone: Within the sample, other DNA sequences also encode this same CDR3. This rearrangement joins TRBV6-5 to TRBJ2-1, with TRBD2 identical over 8 bases. With 2 bases clipped from V and 6 bases from J, the junction kept 0 bases outside the gene matches. CDR1 is MNHEY, CDR2 SVGAGI, per germline. The CDR3 loop spans 13 amino acids. CDR3 in amino acids: CASSYAGGNEQFF. DNA of the CDR3: TGTGCCAGCAGTTACGCGGGGGGCAATGAGCAGTTCTTC.

In the case of this clone: One junction end disagrees with the germline gene, perhaps due to a read error. The chain recombines TRBV7-7 with TRBJ2-3; 13 nucleotides match TRBD2. The CDR3 has 15 amino acids. Germline V gene lookup returns CDR1 SSHAT and CDR2 FNYEAQ (reference sequence). The CDR3 is CASSPLAGGTDTQYF. CDR3 bases: TGTGCTAGCAGCCCACTAGCGGGGGGGACAGATACGCAGTATTTT.

The rearrangement joins TRBV7-2 to TRBJ2-3; weak D call: TRBD2 (5 bases). This CDR3 contains 13 residues. The V end lost 5 bases, the J end lost 6 bases, and 12 bases lay between the germline ends. Germline assignment: CDR1 SGHTA and CDR2 FQGNSA. CDR3 in amino acids: CASSTPAGDTQYF. In DNA form, the CDR3 reads TGTGCCAGCAGCACCCCGGCGGGCGATACGCAGTATTTT.

The J gene is TRBJ2-1, the V gene TRBV4-1; no definite D call. The germline V and J ends were trimmed by 0 bases and 8 bases, with 11 bases remaining between them. Germline V gene sequence: CDR1 MGHRA, CDR2 YSYEKL. The CDR3 contains 14 residues. As DNA, the CDR3 is TGCGCCAGCAGCCAAGATTTGGCTCGGGATGAGCAGTTCTTC. Its protein product is CASSQDLARDEQFF.

The chain is built from TRBV24-1 and TRBJ2-2; D is perhaps TRBD2 (5 bases). V was cut by 9 bases and J by 7 bases, with 14 bases left in between. The length of the CDR3 is 13 residues. Germline V CDR1 and CDR2: KGHDR, SFDVKD. The CDR3: CATSRGFGGELFF. In DNA, the CDR3 is TGTGCCACCTCTCGGGGTTTCGGCGGGGAGCTGTTTTTT.

This clone was observed a few times. The chain has TRBV15 and TRBJ1-2; TRBD1 matches 11 bases. The CDR3 contains 17 residues. V lost 0 bases to trimming and J lost 7 bases; unmatched junction nucleotides: 10. Germline CDR1 and CDR2: LNHNV and YYDKDF (reference sequence). The CDR3 spells CATSRDPKPGQGAGYTF. The CDR3 bases are TGTGCCACCAGCAGAGATCCCAAACCTGGACAGGGGGCTGGCTACACCTTC. Supplemented by reference TRBV15 and TRBJ1-2, the full variable domain reads DAMVIQNPRYQVTQFGKPVTLSCSQTLNHNVMYWYQQKSSQAPKLLFHYYDKDFNNEADTPDNFQSRRPNTSFCFLDIRSPGLGDTAMYLCATSRDPKPGQGAGYTFGSGTRLTVV.

This chain joins TRBV12-3 or TRBV12-4 and TRBJ2-1; D is unclear. The CDR3 consists of 13 residues. The ends were cut back, 7 bases at V and 5 bases at J, with 12 bases in the middle. CDR3 in DNA: TGTGCCAGCACAGAGGCTCGTGACAATGAGCAGTTCTTC. Its protein product is CASTEARDNEQFF.

As regards this clone: Other nucleotide sequences in the sample specify the same CDR3. The CDR3 DNA is TGCGCCAGCAGCTTCCAGGGGAACACTGAAGCTTTCTTT. Translating it yields CASSFQGNTEAFF. The chain links TRBV5-1 to TRBJ1-1; a possible D gene is TRBD1 (5 bases). Germline CDR1 SGHRS, CDR2 YFSETQ. The CDR3 is made up of 13 amino acids. V lost 2 bases and J lost 1, with 6 bases in between.

The rearrangement uses TRBV5-1 and TRBJ1-1, with 7 bases fitting TRBD1. After removal of 1 base from V and 2 bases from J, the junction contained 8 bases not matched to a gene. The CDR3 extends over 16 amino acids. Germline V gives CDR1 SGHRS, CDR2 YFSETQ. Here the CDR3 reads CASSLTGAGENTEAFF. CDR3 DNA sequence: TGCGCCAGCAGCTTGACAGGGGCAGGGGAAAACACTGAAGCTTTCTTT.

The chain has TRBV3-1 (or the pseudogene TRBV3-2) and TRBJ1-6; possibly TRBD1 for D (5 bases). CDR1 is LGHDT, CDR2 YNNKEL, per germline (reference sequence). Trimming took off 4 bases at V and 9 bases at J, with 13 bases between the two ends. The CDR3 runs 14 residues. DNA for the CDR3: TGTGCCAGCAGCCTTAACACCGGGGGTTCACCCCTCCACTTT. Amino acids: CASSLNTGGSPLHF.

The V and J genes are TRBV25-1 and TRBJ1-1, with 11 bases that match TRBD1. Per the germline V gene, CDR1 is MGHDK and CDR2 is SYGVNS. This CDR3 spans 18 amino acids. Unmatched junction bases numbered 17, after V lost 3 bases and J lost 8 bases. CDR3 nucleotides: TGTGCCAGCAGTGATCCCCGAGGGGGGACAGGGGGTGGTAAAGAAGCTTTCTTT. It yields the protein CASSDPRGGTGGGKEAFF.

The chain combines TRBV5-5 with TRBJ2-7; D unclear. Germline assignment: CDR1 SGHKS and CDR2 YYEKEE (reference sequence). There are 16 residues in the CDR3. With 2 bases removed from V and 2 bases from J, the gap between germline ends came to 17 bases. The CDR3 DNA reads as TGTGCCAGCAGCTTTATCCAGATGACTGATACCTACGAGCAGTACTTC. It encodes CASSFIQMTDTYEQYF.

This clone was seen just once. The chain has TRBV24-1 and TRBJ2-2; TRBD1 aligns across 8 bases. Germline trimming cut 3 bases from V and 3 bases from J; bases unmatched to any gene: 8. This CDR3 is 17 amino acids long. Germline V gene lookup returns CDR1 KGHDR and CDR2 SFDVKD. The CDR3 spells CATSDPTGTGYTGELFF. CDR3 bases: TGTGCCACCAGTGATCCGACCGGGACAGGATACACCGGGGAGCTGTTTTTT.

The chain uses TRBV7-2 and TRBJ2-7, with TRBD2 matching 8 bases. CDR3 size: 14 residues. CDR1 SGHTA and CDR2 FQGNSA come from the germline V gene. Unmatched junction bases numbered 5, after V lost 1 base and J lost 6 bases. This CDR3 reads CASSLGGGTIEQYF. CDR3 nucleotides: TGTGCCAGCAGCTTAGGCGGGGGGACGATCGAGCAGTACTTC.

The CDR3 protein is CASSPSSGNTIYF. In DNA, the CDR3 is TGTGCCAGCTCCCCCAGCTCTGGAAACACCATATATTTT. The chain carries TRBV18 and TRBJ1-3; D is unclear. The CDR3 has 13 residues. Germline V CDR1 and CDR2: KGHSH, LQKENI. V lost 6 bases, J lost 0 bases, and 6 bases lay in between.

The rearrangement uses TRBV3-1 (or the pseudogene TRBV3-2) and TRBJ1-1, with D unclear. The CDR3 is 13 residues long. V was trimmed by 1 base and J by 3 bases, leaving 6 bases between them. From germline, CDR1 is LGHDT and CDR2 YNNKEL (reference sequence). The CDR3 DNA reads as TGTGCCAGCAGCCAAGCAGGTCACACTGAAGCTTTCTTT. Translation: CASSQAGHTEAFF.

The chain uses TRBV4-3 and TRBJ2-1; 13 bases fit TRBD2. V trimming: 0 bases; J trimming: 4 bases; junction bases outside the gene matches: 18. Germline values: CDR1 LGHNA, CDR2 YSLEER. The CDR3 runs to 22 residues. In nucleotides, the CDR3 is TGCGCCAGCAGCCAAGATCCTTTTAGAACTAGCGGGGGGGTCCACCGATACAATGAGCAGTTCTTC. This encodes CASSQDPFRTSGGVHRYNEQFF.

The genes are TRBV28 and TRBJ1-5, with TRBD1 as a possible D gene (6 bases). CDR1 MDHEN and CDR2 SYDVKM come from the germline V gene. The V gene lost 6 bases and the J gene lost 0 bases, with 15 bases spanning the gap. The CDR3 runs to 16 residues. The CDR3 sequence is CASRPGGGYSNQPQHF. The CDR3 DNA is TGTGCCAGCAGACCCGGGGGGGGCTATAGCAATCAGCCCCAGCATTTT.

The rearrangement links TRBV29-1 to TRBJ1-4; D not certain. The germline gives CDR1 SQVTM, CDR2 ANQGSEA. This CDR3 is built from 14 residues. V dropped 1 base and J dropped 0 bases, with 6 bases sitting between them. The CDR3 here is CSVEAPPTNEKLFF. Here the CDR3 DNA reads TGCAGCGTTGAAGCCCCTCCAACTAATGAAAAACTGTTTTTT.

The rearrangement joins TRBV5-1 to TRBJ2-5; 9 nucleotides agree with TRBD2. V lost 5 bases to trimming and J lost 3 bases; unmatched junction nucleotides: 5. The CDR3 is 14 residues long. Germline lookup yields CDR1 SGHRS and CDR2 YFSETQ. The CDR3 region has the DNA TGCGCCAGCAGTGGAATAGCGGGGGAAGAGACCCAGTACTTC. This translates into CASSGIAGEETQYF.

This clone showed up just a few times. The V gene is TRBV7-2, the J gene TRBJ1-2; D is ambiguous. In germline, CDR1 is SGHTA, CDR2 FQGNSA. V was clipped by 2 bases and J by 5 bases, with 12 bases between them. This CDR3 comprises 14 residues. The CDR3 sequence: CASSLSGKSYGYTF. CDR3 sequence (DNA): TGTGCCAGCAGCTTATCGGGGAAATCTTATGGCTACACCTTC.

The chain has TRBV4-1 and TRBJ2-3; D is perhaps TRBD2 (6 bases). Deletions cut 8 bases from V and 0 bases from J, with 15 bases between. The V gene's germline CDR1 is MGHRA and CDR2 YSYEKL. The CDR3 loop spans 15 amino acids. The chain's CDR3 is CASGRDSRSTDTQYF. The CDR3 nucleotides are TGCGCCAGCGGACGGGACTCCCGTAGCACAGATACGCAGTATTTT.